This TCR beta chain appears in the sequencing data of a study of siplizumab effects on memory and regulatory T cells. Findings of the study overall: Memory cells seemed less diverse than naive T cells, which seemed major alloresponse contributors.

Assay used: immunoSEQ multiplex PCR; TCRdb lists only in-frame clones, some missing. The table has around 100,000 clones, nearly 95% seen once. Comments on this clone: Its target is not known.

The receptor was isolated from a human donor in good health. Sequencing was performed on Tregs sorted from blood.

In nucleotides, the CDR3 is TGTGCCAGCAGCCCCCAAGGAAGGGCAAATTCACCCCTCCACTTT. It specifies CASSPQGRANSPLHF. The chain links TRBV4-2 to TRBJ1-6; D is ambiguous. The CDR3 extends over 15 amino acids. Per germline, CDR1 LGHNA and CDR2 YNFKEQ. Trimming took off 4 bases at V and 7 bases at J, with 14 bases between the two ends.